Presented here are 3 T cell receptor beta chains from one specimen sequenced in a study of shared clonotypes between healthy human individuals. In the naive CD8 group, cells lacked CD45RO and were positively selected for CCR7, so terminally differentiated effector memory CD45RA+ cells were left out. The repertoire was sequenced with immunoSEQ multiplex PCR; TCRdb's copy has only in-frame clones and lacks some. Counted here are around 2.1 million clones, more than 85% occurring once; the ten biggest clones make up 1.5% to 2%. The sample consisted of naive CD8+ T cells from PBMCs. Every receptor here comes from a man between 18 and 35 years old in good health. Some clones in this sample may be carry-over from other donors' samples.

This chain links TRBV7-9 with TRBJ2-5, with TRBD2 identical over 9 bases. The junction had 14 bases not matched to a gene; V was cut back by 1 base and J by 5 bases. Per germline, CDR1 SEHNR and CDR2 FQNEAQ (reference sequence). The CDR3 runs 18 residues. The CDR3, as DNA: TGTGCCAGCAGCTTAGAGCGTGGATGGCGGGAGGGCGTCGAGACCCAGTACTTC. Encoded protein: CASSLERGWREGVETQYF.

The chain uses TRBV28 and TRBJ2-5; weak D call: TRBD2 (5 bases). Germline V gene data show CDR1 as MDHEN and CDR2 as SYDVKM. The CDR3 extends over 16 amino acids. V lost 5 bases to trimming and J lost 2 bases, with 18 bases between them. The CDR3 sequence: CASSLNSLEAQETQYF. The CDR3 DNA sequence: TGTGCCAGCAGTCTAAACTCCCTGGAGGCACAAGAGACCCAGTACTTC.

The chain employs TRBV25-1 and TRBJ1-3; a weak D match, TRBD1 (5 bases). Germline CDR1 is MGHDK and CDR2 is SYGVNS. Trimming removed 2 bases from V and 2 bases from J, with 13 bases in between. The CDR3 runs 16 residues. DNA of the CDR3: TGTGCCAGCAGTGAAGTTCATTTAGGGGCTGGAAACACCATATATTTT. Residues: CASSEVHLGAGNTIYF. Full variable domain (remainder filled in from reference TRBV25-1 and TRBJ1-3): EADIYQTPRYLVIGTGKKITLECSQTMGHDKMYWYQQDPGMELHLIHYSYGVNSTEKGDLSSESTVSRIRTEHFPLTLESARPSHTSQYLCASSEVHLGAGNTIYFGEGSWLTVV.